This TCR gamma chain derives from a study of human gamma delta and Vdelta1 T cells (dated by TCRdb to 2016 to 2019). For the study in its entirety: In this study, the researchers looked at Delta One T cells, which are Vd1+ gamma-delta T cells, to see how well they work as cytotoxic effectors against acute myeloid leukemia. The investigation overall reported the following: According to the report, Delta One T cells were polyclonal and showed broad cytotoxic targeting of acute myeloid leukemia.

As a fraction of the sample, this clone is medium-sized (0.01 to 0.1%). The clone's antigen remains unknown. Base qualities were left out, and no much larger clone turns up one base away. The sample contains more than one DNA sequence encoding this CDR3. Including the terminal cysteine and phenylalanine, the CDR3 comprises 12 residues. The entry retains the CDR3 DNA only, 36 bases that are in frame from base 1. The germline V gene sets CDR1 to EGSTGY and CDR2 to YDSYTSSV. V is pruned by 4 bases and J by 4 bases, leaving 4 bases of the junction without a gene match. To prepare the library, PCR was applied. Sequencing took place on an Illumina MiSeq. TCRdb processed the public reads again with the CATT caller, after which rows with matching DNA were combined. This sample gives 4,500 to 5,000 gamma-chain clones in total; about 32% of them show up just once. The ten top clones hold roughly 3% of the sample.

The source of this sequence is a human donor in good health. Specimen: Vdelta1 gamma-delta T cells from blood grown in culture (DOT cells). The sample's cell subset or site, from its label and the paper: Delta One T cells, in vitro expanded/differentiated Vd1+ gamma-delta T cells. The V and J genes are TRGV4 and TRGJ1 or TRGJ2. The DNA sequence follows: TGTGCCACCTGGGACGGCTATTATAAGAAACTCTTT. Its protein reads: CATWDGYYKKLF.